The text below deals with one TCR beta chain. What it binds is not known. For the second PCR, which ran for about 6 to 12 cycles, a sample-barcoded 5' primer and a J-beta primer mix were used. Each CDR3 protein gets one entry after TCRdb re-called the 5' RACE reads with MiXCR. The sample records around 940,000 distinct CDR3 sequences, roughly half being singletons. This specimen comes from a study of blood T cells in healthy people across ages. Germline V gives CDR1 SQVTM, CDR2 ANQGSEA. CDR3 length: 16 amino acids. Germline trimming cut 7 bases from V and 4 bases from J; bases unmatched to any gene: 10. Study-wide findings and caveats: A roughly linear age-dependent decrease characterized TCR beta diversity per million T cells. Aged donors had fewer naive CD4+ cells and lower diversity than long-lived donors.

Per-sample PBMC isolation yielded at least 6.5 million cells. The chain carries TRBV29-1 and TRBJ2-3; the match to TRBD2 covers 14 bases. Sequences were obtained from blood. The TCR was taken from a woman in her sixties in good health. Here the CDR3 DNA reads TGCAGCGCAGGGGGACTAGCGGGAGACATCTCAGATACGCAGTATTTT. It translates to CSAGGLAGDISDTQYF.